The clone carrying this T cell receptor (beta chain) was counted only a few times. What it recognizes is unknown. The sample belongs to a study of shared clonotypes between healthy human individuals. The study's findings and limits: What limited the represented genetic and exposure-history diversity was the small number of donors.

Germline-derived CDR1 and CDR2 are KGHSH and LQKENI. The CDR3 consists of 16 residues. The V segment lost 3 bases and the J segment 6 bases; nucleotides outside the gene matches: 6. Source study methods: Owing to the provision of junction-only sequences devoid of quality scores by immunoSEQ, filtering differed. Profiling relied on immunoSEQ multiplex PCR, and the TCRdb table lists in-frame clones only, not all of them. That table gives V, J and clone size, and the DNA gave D and trimming. The sample consists of some 1 million clones, about 75% of them appearing once. Those who donated were healthy HIV-negative adults, with no recent acute infections or vaccinations reported. CD4+ cells were split into CD45RA+ naive and CD45RA-negative memory subsets.

The sample taken for sequencing was memory CD4+ T cells sorted from blood. Specified subset: CD45RA-negative fraction. The genes are TRBV18 and TRBJ2-1; 12 nucleotides line up with TRBD1. The clonotype originates from a man in his late teens or twenties in good health. CDR3 protein: CASSPLGTGGTNEQFF. The CDR3 nucleotides read TGTGCCAGCTCACCCCTCGGGACAGGGGGCACCAATGAGCAGTTCTTC.